This T cell receptor beta chain was identified in a study of T cell responses to AZD1222 COVID-19 vaccine. CDR1 is LGHNA and CDR2 is YSLEER in the germline V gene. There are 17 residues in the CDR3. The V and J ends lost 2 bases and 3 bases respectively, with 19 bases between them. Profiling relied on immunoSEQ multiplex PCR, and the TCRdb table lists in-frame clones only, not all of them. The sample carries about 140,000 clones, 90% to 95% recorded once. In regard to this clone: Its target is not known.

Whole-study results and caveats: Regions 160-218 and 743-854 dominated among vaccine-associated CD4 TCRs spanning spike.

The chain employs TRBV4-3 and TRBJ1-2; D is possibly TRBD1 (5 bases). Material: peripheral blood, obtained 28 days after the second AZD1222 dose. The receptor comes from an adult who received the AZD1222 COVID-19 vaccine. The CDR3 sequence: CASSQSWKRGADYGYTF. In DNA, the CDR3 is TGCGCCAGCAGCCAATCTTGGAAGAGGGGCGCTGACTATGGCTACACCTTC.